The 18 T cell receptor beta chains below come from one sample, sequenced in a study of blood T cell repertoires in COVID-19. TCRdb's copy holds only in-frame clones and misses some; the assay was immunoSEQ multiplex PCR. The data show nearly 25,000 clones, about 70% seen once. Material for sequencing was peripheral blood. The origin of the receptors is a man aged 45-65 years with COVID-19, enrolled during active disease.

The chain links TRBV24-1 to TRBJ1-2, with D perhaps TRBD1 (6 bases). Trimming removed 4 bases from V and 0 bases from J, with 11 bases in between. The length of the CDR3 is 15 residues. Germline V gene sequence: CDR1 KGHDR, CDR2 SFDVKD. The CDR3 protein is CATSDSDRPNYGYTF. The CDR3 DNA reads TGTGCCACCAGTGACTCAGACAGGCCTAACTATGGCTACACCTTC.

This chain connects TRBV7-9 to TRBJ1-4; weak D call: TRBD1 (6 bases). This CDR3 is built from 14 residues. V was shortened by 5 bases and J by 4 bases, with 11 bases between the two germline ends. CDR1 and CDR2 from the germline V gene are SEHNR and FQNEAQ (reference sequence). The CDR3 sequence: CASSRGQNNEKLFF. CDR3 nucleotides: TGTGCCAGCAGCCGGGGACAAAATAATGAAAAACTGTTTTTT.

The chain is built from TRBV5-4 and TRBJ2-1; 9 bases fit TRBD2. The ends lost 0 bases at V and 8 bases at J; junction bases unmatched: 9. Germline values: CDR1 SGHNT, CDR2 YYREEE (reference sequence). The CDR3 is 16 amino acids. In DNA form, the CDR3 reads TGTGCCAGCAGCTTGGCCGTAGCGGGAGTCAGAGATGAGCAGTTCTTC. Amino acid sequence: CASSLAVAGVRDEQFF.

The V gene is TRBV5-1, the J gene TRBJ1-2; TRBD1 aligns across 7 bases. J lost 2 bases, V lost 4 bases, and 8 bases had no gene match. CDR3 length equals 15 residues. Looked up from germline, CDR1 is SGHRS and CDR2 is YFSETQ. DNA for the CDR3: TGCGCCAGCAGCGGGGGACAGCTGTCAAACTATGGCTACACCTTC. Encoded protein: CASSGGQLSNYGYTF.

The table lists this clone with a count of one. This sequence joins TRBV5-1 and TRBJ2-1; the match to TRBD1 covers 7 bases. V lost 4 bases and J lost 2; bases outside the gene matches: 6. The V gene's germline CDR1 is SGHRS and CDR2 YFSETQ. The CDR3 totals 15 residues. CDR3 protein: CASSATGTAYNEQFF. CDR3 in DNA: TGCGCCAGCAGCGCCACCGGGACAGCCTACAATGAGCAGTTCTTC.

This clone was observed once. The sample contains more than one DNA sequence encoding this CDR3. This chain uses TRBV28 with TRBJ2-5; 8 positions agree with TRBD1. With V trimmed by 7 bases and J by 5 bases, 6 bases remained unmatched. This CDR3 is 13 amino acids long. From germline, CDR1 is MDHEN and CDR2 SYDVKM. CDR3 sequence reads: CASTRQGAETQYF. CDR3 bases: TGTGCCAGCACCAGGCAGGGGGCGGAGACCCAGTACTTC.

V and J are TRBV6-1 and TRBJ1-6, with 7 nucleotides matching TRBD1. The CDR3 consists of 14 residues. The germline gives CDR1 MNHNS, CDR2 SASEGT. V dropped 1 base and J dropped 7; count of bases not matched to a gene: 1. The CDR3 sequence: CASSEGQGNSPLHF. The CDR3 DNA sequence: TGTGCCAGCAGTGAAGGACAGGGAAATTCACCCCTCCACTTT.

The rearrangement links TRBV20-1 to TRBJ2-7; D is possibly TRBD1 (5 bases). Germline V lookup: CDR1 DFQATT, CDR2 SNEGSKA (reference sequence). V was cut by 6 bases and J by 4 bases, with 10 bases left in between. This CDR3 comprises 11 residues. The CDR3 DNA is TGCAGTGCAAACGACAGATACGAGCAGTACTTC. This translates into CSANDRYEQYF.

This clone appeared a few times. The J gene is TRBJ2-1, the V gene TRBV4-1; weak D call: TRBD2 (6 bases). The CDR3 covers 16 residues. V lost 4 bases and J 6 bases, leaving 19 bases between the germline ends. Germline V gives CDR1 MGHRA, CDR2 YSYEKL. The CDR3 sequence is CASSRNRELLINEQFF. For the CDR3, the DNA is TGCGCCAGCAGCCGGAATCGGGAGTTGTTAATCAATGAGCAGTTCTTC.

The chain uses TRBV7-2 and TRBJ2-2; TRBD1 is a possible D gene (6 bases). CDR3 length: 15 amino acids. Per the germline V gene, CDR1 is SGHTA and CDR2 is FQGNSA. Between the trimmed V and J ends, which lost 4 bases and 1 base, there was a span of 10 bases. CDR3 DNA: TGTGCCAGCAGCTCCTTACAGGGGAACACCGGGGAGCTGTTTTTT. Its translation is CASSSLQGNTGELFF.

This chain uses TRBV6-4 with TRBJ2-7; 8 positions match TRBD1. CDR1 is MRHNA, CDR2 SNTAGT, per germline. The CDR3 runs 17 residues. With V trimmed by 2 bases and J by 4 bases, 13 bases remained unmatched. The CDR3 protein is CASSDPTMRDRTYEQYF. The DNA of the CDR3 is TGTGCCAGCAGTGACCCTACGATGAGGGACAGGACTTACGAGCAGTACTTC.

V gene TRBV6-4 combines with J gene TRBJ2-2; D might be TRBD2 (6 bases). The germline V and J ends were trimmed by 6 bases and 3 bases, with 11 bases remaining between them. Per germline, CDR1 MRHNA and CDR2 SNTAGT. The CDR3 is made up of 14 amino acids. CDR3 nucleotide sequence: TGTGCCAGCAGGACTAGATGGGACACCGGGGAGCTGTTTTTT. Protein sequence: CASRTRWDTGELFF.

V gene TRBV10-3 combines with J gene TRBJ2-7; no clear D. The CDR3 covers 15 residues. Germline-derived CDR1 and CDR2 are ENHRY and SYGVKD. The ends were cut back, 0 bases at V and 3 bases at J, with 12 bases in the middle. The CDR3 DNA reads TGTGCCATCAGTGAGTCGAGTCAGGTTAGCTACGAGCAGTACTTC. This translates into CAISESSQVSYEQYF.

V and J are TRBV4-2 and TRBJ2-1, with TRBD1 matching over 7 bases. The germline V gene encodes CDR1 LGHNA and CDR2 YNFKEQ. The CDR3 contains 15 residues. With 0 bases clipped from V and 5 bases from J, the junction kept 4 bases outside the gene matches. The CDR3 DNA sequence: TGTGCCAGCAGCCAAGATCAGGGGGTAAACAATGAGCAGTTCTTC. Translating it yields CASSQDQGVNNEQFF.

This CDR3 reads CASSFLAGGLETQYF. CDR3 sequence (DNA): TGTGCCAGCAGTTTCCTAGCGGGGGGGTTAGAGACCCAGTACTTC. This chain uses TRBV28 with TRBJ2-5; 12 bases fit TRBD2. The CDR3 length is 15 residues. V shed 3 bases, J shed 4 bases, and the junction held 3 bases outside the gene matches. Per germline, CDR1 MDHEN and CDR2 SYDVKM.

CDR3 in DNA: TGCGCCAGCAGCTTGGCGGGGGGAGGCTACGAGCAGTACTTC. Amino acids: CASSLAGGGYEQYF. The chain couples TRBV5-1 to TRBJ2-7; 7 bases are shared with TRBD2. The CDR3 runs 14 residues. Germline V gives CDR1 SGHRS, CDR2 YFSETQ. Trimming cost V 0 bases and J 3 bases; bases outside gene matches: 3. Complete variable domain (other parts from reference TRBV5-1 and TRBJ2-7): KAGVTQTPRYLIKTRGQQVTLSCSPISGHRSVSWYQQTPGQGLQFLFEYFSETQRNKGNFPGRFSGRQFSNSRSEMNVSTLELGDSALYLCASSLAGGGYEQYFGPGTRLTVT.

This sequence joins TRBV10-3 and TRBJ1-2, with D maybe TRBD1 (5 bases). V was pared by 3 bases and J by 4 bases, with 9 bases between. Germline CDR1 reads ENHRY; CDR2 reads SYGVKD. This CDR3 spans 13 amino acids. The CDR3 here is CAISESRAYGYTF. The CDR3 DNA reads as TGTGCCATCAGTGAAAGCAGGGCCTATGGCTACACCTTC.

This clone was counted a few times. The rearrangement joins TRBV6-5 to TRBJ2-5; no clear D. The CDR3 has 13 residues. The V end was cut by 8 bases, the J end by 3 bases, with 13 bases between. Germline CDR1 and CDR2: MNHEY and SVGAGI. The CDR3 DNA reads TGTGCCAGCCACCTAACAACAGAAGAGACCCAGTACTTC. Its translation is CASHLTTEETQYF.